These 11 T cell receptor beta chains were sequenced from one sample in a study of CD8 T cells in ankylosing spondylitis. TCRdb independently ran MiXCR on the 5' RACE reads; one entry per CDR3 protein. The sample yields some 270,000 distinct CDR3 sequences, roughly a third seen once. Sequencing used blood, either unsorted or a sorted T cell fraction (not recorded which). These receptors were collected from a male donor with ankylosing spondylitis or in good health (not recorded which).

This chain uses TRBV7-8 with TRBJ2-1, with D possibly matching TRBD2 (7 bases). CDR1 and CDR2 from the germline V gene are SGHVS and FQNEAQ. This CDR3 is 16 amino acids long. V was pared by 1 base and J by 2 bases, with 12 bases between. DNA for the CDR3: TGTGCCAGCAGCTTAGATGCGGGGGCGGCCTACAATGAGCAGTTCTTC. Residues: CASSLDAGAAYNEQFF.

Only a few counts were recorded for this clonotype. The chain has TRBV20-1 and TRBJ1-1; 7 bases are a match to TRBD1. The CDR3 length is 16 residues. V was pared by 3 bases and J by 0 bases, with 10 bases of the junction left unmatched. Looked up from germline, CDR1 is DFQATT and CDR2 is SNEGSKA (reference sequence). CDR3 nucleotide sequence: TGCAGTGCTAGCCCCTTGACAGGGATCATGAACACTGAAGCTTTCTTT. This translates into CSASPLTGIMNTEAFF.

The DNA for the CDR3 is TGTGCCAGCAGCGACGGGGGGATTAGGCACGAGCAGTACTTC. It codes for CASSDGGIRHEQYF. The chain combines TRBV12-3 or TRBV12-4 with TRBJ2-7; 7 nucleotides line up with TRBD2. The length of the CDR3 is 14 residues. The trim removed 6 bases at V and 5 bases at J, leaving 10 bases unmatched.

This clonotype came up a few times. This sequence joins TRBV7-2 and TRBJ1-2, with D possibly matching TRBD1 (6 bases). The ends were cut back, 1 base at V and 4 bases at J, with 13 bases in the middle. This CDR3 comprises 15 residues. Per germline, CDR1 SGHTA and CDR2 FQGNSA. CDR3 residues: CASSLGGGQLYGYTF. CDR3 sequence (DNA): TGTGCCAGCAGCTTAGGAGGGGGGCAGCTCTATGGCTACACCTTC.

This clonotype appeared a few times. The chain recombines TRBV20-1 with TRBJ2-3, with D possibly being TRBD1 or TRBD2 (5 bases each). Germline CDR1 DFQATT, CDR2 SNEGSKA (reference sequence). This CDR3 contains 13 residues. Trimming shortened V by 3 bases and J by 0 bases, and 7 bases separated the two germline ends. CDR3: CSASGASTDTQYF. DNA of the CDR3: TGCAGTGCTAGCGGGGCCAGCACAGATACGCAGTATTTT.

The V gene is TRBV20-1, the J gene TRBJ2-7, with D uncertain. The V end was cut by 3 bases, the J end by 3 bases, with 12 bases between. The CDR3 runs to 13 residues. Germline CDR1 DFQATT, CDR2 SNEGSKA (reference sequence). CDR3 sequence reads: CSASKTNVYEQYF. The CDR3 DNA follows: TGCAGTGCTAGTAAGACAAACGTCTACGAGCAGTACTTC.

This clonotype occurred a few times. The DNA for the CDR3 is TGCAGTGCTAGAGGACTAGCGGGGGCTTGGGAGCAGTACTTC. Its protein is CSARGLAGAWEQYF. The V gene is TRBV20-1, the J gene TRBJ2-7; 12 bases are a match to TRBD2. CDR1 DFQATT and CDR2 SNEGSKA come from the germline V gene (reference sequence). V gave up 1 base and J gave up 7 bases; unmatched junction bases: 5. The CDR3 is made up of 14 amino acids.

In this sample, this clonotype turned up a few times. The rearrangement joins TRBV15 to TRBJ2-5, with 12 bases lining up with TRBD1. This CDR3 contains 16 residues. Trimming took 3 bases from V and 5 from J; bases not matched to a gene: 7. The germline V gene encodes CDR1 LNHNV and CDR2 YYDKDF (reference sequence). The chain's CDR3 is CATSRDSGTGGETQYF. In DNA form, the CDR3 reads TGTGCCACCAGCAGGGACTCCGGGACAGGGGGCGAGACCCAGTACTTC.

CDR3: CSARSVSGGPNPYEQYF. In DNA form, the CDR3 reads TGCAGTGCTAGATCTGTTAGCGGGGGGCCTAACCCCTACGAGCAGTACTTC. The chain joins TRBV20-1 to TRBJ2-7; TRBD2 agrees at 10 bases. The CDR3 length is 17 residues. Per the germline V gene, CDR1 is DFQATT and CDR2 is SNEGSKA (reference sequence). V was pared by 2 bases and J by 2 bases, with 12 bases of the junction left unmatched.

V gene TRBV28 combines with J gene TRBJ2-3, with D perhaps TRBD1 (6 bases). V shed 2 bases and J shed 5 bases, with 8 bases lying between them. The CDR3 runs 13 residues. In germline, CDR1 is MDHEN, CDR2 SYDVKM. This CDR3 is CASSLRGQDTQYF. DNA for the CDR3: TGTGCCAGCAGTTTACGGGGACAAGATACGCAGTATTTT. Combining the CDR3 with reference TRBV28 and TRBJ2-3 gives the whole variable domain DVKVTQSSRYLVKRTGEKVFLECVQDMDHENMFWYRQDPGLGLRLIYFSYDVKMKEKGDIPEGYSVSREKKERFSLILESASTNQTSMYLCASSLRGQDTQYFGPGTRLTVL.

This clonotype came up a few times. The gene calls are TRBV20-1 and TRBJ2-1; D is possibly TRBD2 (7 bases). The germline gives CDR1 DFQATT, CDR2 SNEGSKA (reference sequence). The length of the CDR3 is 22 residues. Trimming stripped 0 bases from V and 1 base from J, with 31 bases between. The CDR3 nucleotides are TGCAGTGCTAGAGATTACAGTTTGAGGGGGGGCCTTTTTCTTGGATCCTACAATGAGCAGTTCTTC. It encodes CSARDYSLRGGLFLGSYNEQFF.